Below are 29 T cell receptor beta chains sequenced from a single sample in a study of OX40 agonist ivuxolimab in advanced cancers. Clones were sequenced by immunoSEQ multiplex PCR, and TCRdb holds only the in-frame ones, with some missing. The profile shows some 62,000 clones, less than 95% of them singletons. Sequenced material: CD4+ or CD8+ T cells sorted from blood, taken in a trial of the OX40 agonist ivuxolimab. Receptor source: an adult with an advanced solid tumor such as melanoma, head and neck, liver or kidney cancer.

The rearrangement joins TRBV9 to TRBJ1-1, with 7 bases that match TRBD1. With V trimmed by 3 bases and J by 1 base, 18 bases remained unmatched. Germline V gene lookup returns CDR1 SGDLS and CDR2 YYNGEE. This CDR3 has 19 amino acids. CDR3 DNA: TGTGCCAGCAGCGCCACCAATGAAATCAGGGGGAAGGGGAACACTGAAGCTTTCTTT. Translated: CASSATNEIRGKGNTEAFF.

CDR3 in amino acids: CASSSTSGSYNEQFF. For the CDR3, the DNA is TGCGCCAGCAGCTCAACTAGCGGGAGCTACAATGAGCAGTTCTTC. J is TRBJ2-1 and V is TRBV5-1; 11 nucleotides line up with TRBD2. Germline-derived CDR1 and CDR2 are SGHRS and YFSETQ. Trimming took 3 bases from V and 3 from J; bases not matched to a gene: 2. There are 15 residues in the CDR3.

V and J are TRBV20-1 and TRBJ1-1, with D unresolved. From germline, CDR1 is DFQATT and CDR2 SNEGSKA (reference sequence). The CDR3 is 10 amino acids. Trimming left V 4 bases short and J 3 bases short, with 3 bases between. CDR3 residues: CSAMDTEAFF. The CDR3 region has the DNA TGCAGTGCTATGGACACTGAAGCTTTCTTT.

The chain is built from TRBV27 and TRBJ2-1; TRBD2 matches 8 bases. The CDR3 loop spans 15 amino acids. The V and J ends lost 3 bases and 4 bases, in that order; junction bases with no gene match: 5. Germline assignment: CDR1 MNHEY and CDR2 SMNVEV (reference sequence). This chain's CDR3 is CASSLGAGVYNEQFF. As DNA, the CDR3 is TGTGCCAGCAGTTTGGGAGCGGGAGTTTACAATGAGCAGTTCTTC.

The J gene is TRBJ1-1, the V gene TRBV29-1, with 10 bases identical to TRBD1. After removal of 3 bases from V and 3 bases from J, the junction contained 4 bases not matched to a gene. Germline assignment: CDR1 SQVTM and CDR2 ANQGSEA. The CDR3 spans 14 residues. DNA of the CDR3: TGCAGCGTTGAGTTAGGACAGGGGGACACTGAAGCTTTCTTT. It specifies CSVELGQGDTEAFF.

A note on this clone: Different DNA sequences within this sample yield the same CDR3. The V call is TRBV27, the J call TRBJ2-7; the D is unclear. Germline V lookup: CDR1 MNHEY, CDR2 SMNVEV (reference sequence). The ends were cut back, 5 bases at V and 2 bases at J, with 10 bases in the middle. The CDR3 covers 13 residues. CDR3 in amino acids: CASSPGRTYEQYF. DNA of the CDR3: TGTGCCAGCAGTCCAGGACGGACCTACGAGCAGTACTTC.

CDR3 sequence (DNA): TGCGCCAGCAGCCAAGTCGCCGACTACGAGCAGTACTTC. Translated, it gives CASSQVADYEQYF. The J gene is TRBJ2-7, the V gene TRBV4-1; D is unresolved. Trimming took off 1 base at V and 3 bases at J, with 7 bases between the two ends. The CDR3 length is 13 residues. Germline V gene lookup returns CDR1 MGHRA and CDR2 YSYEKL.

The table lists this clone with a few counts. CDR3 region: CSVEETGELFF. The CDR3 DNA reads as TGCAGCGTTGAGGAGACCGGGGAGCTGTTTTTT. V gene TRBV29-1 combines with J gene TRBJ2-2, with D unclear. This CDR3 contains 11 residues. Germline CDR1 and CDR2: SQVTM and ANQGSEA. V was trimmed by 3 bases and J by 5 bases, leaving 4 bases between them.

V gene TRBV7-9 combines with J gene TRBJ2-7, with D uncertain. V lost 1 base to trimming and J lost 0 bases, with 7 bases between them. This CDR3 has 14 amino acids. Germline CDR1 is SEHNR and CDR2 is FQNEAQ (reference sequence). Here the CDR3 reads CASSLEGSSYEQYF. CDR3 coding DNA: TGTGCCAGCAGCTTAGAGGGCAGCTCCTACGAGCAGTACTTC. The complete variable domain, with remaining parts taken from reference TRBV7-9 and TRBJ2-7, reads DTGVSQNPRHKITKRGQNVTFRCDPISEHNRLYWYRQTLGQGPEFLTYFQNEAQLEKSRLLSDRFSAERPKGSFSTLEIQRTEQGDSAMYLCASSLEGSSYEQYFGPGTRLTVT.

CDR3 coding DNA: TGTGCCAGCAGTGATTGGCAGCGGGATGACGGCGAGCAGTTCTTC. It encodes CASSDWQRDDGEQFF. The genes are TRBV25-1 and TRBJ2-1; 7 positions agree with TRBD2. The germline CDR1 and CDR2 sequences are MGHDK and SYGVNS. The trim removed 3 bases at V and 10 bases at J, leaving 12 bases unmatched. The CDR3 runs 15 residues. Complete variable domain (other parts from reference TRBV25-1 and TRBJ2-1): EADIYQTPRYLVIGTGKKITLECSQTMGHDKMYWYQQDPGMELHLIHYSYGVNSTEKGDLSSESTVSRIRTEHFPLTLESARPSHTSQYLCASSDWQRDDGEQFFGPGTRLTVL.

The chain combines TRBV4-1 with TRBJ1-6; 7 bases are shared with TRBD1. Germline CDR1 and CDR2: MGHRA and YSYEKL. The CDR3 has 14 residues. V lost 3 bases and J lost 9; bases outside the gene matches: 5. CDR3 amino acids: CASSQQTGVSPLHF. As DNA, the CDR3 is TGCGCCAGCAGCCAGCAAACAGGGGTTTCACCCCTCCACTTT.

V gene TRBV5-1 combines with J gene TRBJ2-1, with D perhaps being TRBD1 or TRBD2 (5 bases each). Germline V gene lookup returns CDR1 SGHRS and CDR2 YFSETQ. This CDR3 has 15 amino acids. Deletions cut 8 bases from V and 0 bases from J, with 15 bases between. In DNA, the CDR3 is TGCGCCAGTTGTGTCGGGACGAGCTCCTACAATGAGCAGTTCTTC. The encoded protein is CASCVGTSSYNEQFF. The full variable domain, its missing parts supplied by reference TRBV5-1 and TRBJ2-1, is KAGVTQTPRYLIKTRGQQVTLSCSPISGHRSVSWYQQTPGQGLQFLFEYFSETQRNKGNFPGRFSGRQFSNSRSEMNVSTLELGDSALYLCASCVGTSSYNEQFFGPGTRLTVL.

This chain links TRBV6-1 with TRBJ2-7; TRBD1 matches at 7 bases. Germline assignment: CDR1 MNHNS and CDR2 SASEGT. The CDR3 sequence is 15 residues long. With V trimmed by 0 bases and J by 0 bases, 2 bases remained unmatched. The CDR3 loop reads CASSEAGDSSYEQYF. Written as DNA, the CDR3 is TGTGCCAGCAGTGAAGCTGGGGACAGCTCCTACGAGCAGTACTTC.

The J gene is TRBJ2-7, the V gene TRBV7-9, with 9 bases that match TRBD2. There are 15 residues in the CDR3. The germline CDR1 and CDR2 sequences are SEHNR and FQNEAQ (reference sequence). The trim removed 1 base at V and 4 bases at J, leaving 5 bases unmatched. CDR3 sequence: CASSLEAGGGYEQYF. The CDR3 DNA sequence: TGTGCCAGCAGCTTAGAGGCGGGAGGGGGATACGAGCAGTACTTC.

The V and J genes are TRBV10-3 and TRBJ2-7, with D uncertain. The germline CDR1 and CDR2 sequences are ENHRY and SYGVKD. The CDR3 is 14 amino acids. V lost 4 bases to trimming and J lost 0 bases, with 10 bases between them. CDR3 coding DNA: TGTGCCATCAGTGCAGTTACGAGCTCCTACGAGCAGTACTTC. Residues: CAISAVTSSYEQYF.

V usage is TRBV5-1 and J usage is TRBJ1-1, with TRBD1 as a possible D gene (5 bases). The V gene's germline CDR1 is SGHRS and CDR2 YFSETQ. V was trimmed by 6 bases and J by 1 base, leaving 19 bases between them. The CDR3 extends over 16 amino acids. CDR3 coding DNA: TGCGCCAGCACAATGGGGGAGTCTTGGACGAACACTGAAGCTTTCTTT. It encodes CASTMGESWTNTEAFF.

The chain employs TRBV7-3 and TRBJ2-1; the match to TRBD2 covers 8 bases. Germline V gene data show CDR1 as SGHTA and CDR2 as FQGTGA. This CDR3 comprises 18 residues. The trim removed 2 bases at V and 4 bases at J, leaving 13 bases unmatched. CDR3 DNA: TGTGCCAGCAGCTTACGAGCCGGGGCGGGAGGATCATACAATGAGCAGTTCTTC. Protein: CASSLRAGAGGSYNEQFF. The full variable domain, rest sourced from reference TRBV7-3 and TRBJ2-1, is GAGVSQTPSNKVTEKGKYVELRCDPISGHTALYWYRQSLGQGPEFLIYFQGTGAADDSGLPNDRFFAVRPEGSVSTLKIQRTERGDSAVYLCASSLRAGAGGSYNEQFFGPGTRLTVL.

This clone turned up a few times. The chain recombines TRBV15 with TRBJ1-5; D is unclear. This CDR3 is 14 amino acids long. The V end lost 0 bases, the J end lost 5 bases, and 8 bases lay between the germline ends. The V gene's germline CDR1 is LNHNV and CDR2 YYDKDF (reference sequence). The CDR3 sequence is CATSRDLGDQPQHF. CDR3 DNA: TGTGCCACCAGCAGAGATCTTGGGGATCAGCCCCAGCATTTT.

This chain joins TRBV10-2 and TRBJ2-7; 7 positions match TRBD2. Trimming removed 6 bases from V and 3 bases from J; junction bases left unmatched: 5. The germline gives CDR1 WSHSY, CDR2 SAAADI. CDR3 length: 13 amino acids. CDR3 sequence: CASSPGTNYEQYF. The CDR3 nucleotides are TGCGCCAGCAGCCCTGGGACTAACTACGAGCAGTACTTC.

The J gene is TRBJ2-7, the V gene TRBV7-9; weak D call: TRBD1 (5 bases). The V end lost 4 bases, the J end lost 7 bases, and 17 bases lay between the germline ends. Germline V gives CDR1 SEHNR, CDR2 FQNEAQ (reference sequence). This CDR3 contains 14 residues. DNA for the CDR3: TGTGCCAGCAGCTCGGTCCCTGGGGCAGGGGAGCAGTACTTC. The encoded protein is CASSSVPGAGEQYF.

The CDR3 is CASSPTGSGGYGYTF. CDR3 sequence (DNA): TGCGCCAGCAGCCCGACGGGTAGTGGGGGCTATGGCTACACCTTC. The chain uses TRBV4-1 and TRBJ1-2, with D maybe TRBD1 (5 bases). This CDR3 comprises 15 residues. V was pared by 4 bases and J by 4 bases, with 16 bases between. The V gene's germline CDR1 is MGHRA and CDR2 YSYEKL.

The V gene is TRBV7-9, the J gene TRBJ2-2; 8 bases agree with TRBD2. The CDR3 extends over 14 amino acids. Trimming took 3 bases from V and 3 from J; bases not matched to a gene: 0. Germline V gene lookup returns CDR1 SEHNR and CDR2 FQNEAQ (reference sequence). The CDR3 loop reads CASSLGLDTGELFF. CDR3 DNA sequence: TGTGCCAGCAGCTTGGGACTAGACACCGGGGAGCTGTTTTTT.

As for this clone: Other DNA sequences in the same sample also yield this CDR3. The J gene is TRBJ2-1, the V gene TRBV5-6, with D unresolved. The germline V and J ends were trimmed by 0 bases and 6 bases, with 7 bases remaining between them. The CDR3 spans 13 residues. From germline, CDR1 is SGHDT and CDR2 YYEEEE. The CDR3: CASSLGGPNEQFF. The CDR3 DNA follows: TGTGCCAGCAGCTTGGGGGGTCCCAATGAGCAGTTCTTC.

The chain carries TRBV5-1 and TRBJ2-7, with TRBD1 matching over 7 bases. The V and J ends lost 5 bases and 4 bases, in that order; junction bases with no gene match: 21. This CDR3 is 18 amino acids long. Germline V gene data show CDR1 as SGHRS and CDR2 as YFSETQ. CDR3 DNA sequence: TGCGCCAGCAGTCCGCCGAGAACAGGGGCCTATGATTATTACGAGCAGTACTTC. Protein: CASSPPRTGAYDYYEQYF.

The DNA for the CDR3 is TGTGCCAGCAGCTTGGACGAAACAGCGTATGAAGCAGATACGCAGTATTTT. This gives the protein CASSLDETAYEADTQYF. J is TRBJ2-3 and V is TRBV5-6; D is uncertain. CDR3 length equals 17 residues. The V gene lost 0 bases and the J gene lost 4 bases, with 18 bases spanning the gap. Germline assignment: CDR1 SGHDT and CDR2 YYEEEE.

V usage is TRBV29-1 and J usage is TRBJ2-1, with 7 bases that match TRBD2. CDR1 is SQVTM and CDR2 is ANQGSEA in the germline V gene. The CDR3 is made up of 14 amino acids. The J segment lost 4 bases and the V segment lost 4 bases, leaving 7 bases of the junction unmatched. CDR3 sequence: CSVGRDYRYNEQFF. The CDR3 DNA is TGCAGCGTTGGGCGGGACTACCGATACAATGAGCAGTTCTTC.

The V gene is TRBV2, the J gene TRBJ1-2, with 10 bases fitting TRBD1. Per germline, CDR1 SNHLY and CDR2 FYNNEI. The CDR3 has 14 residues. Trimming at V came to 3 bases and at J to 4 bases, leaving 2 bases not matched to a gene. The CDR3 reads CASSEDRGSYGYTF. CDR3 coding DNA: TGTGCCAGCAGTGAGGACAGGGGGTCCTATGGCTACACCTTC.

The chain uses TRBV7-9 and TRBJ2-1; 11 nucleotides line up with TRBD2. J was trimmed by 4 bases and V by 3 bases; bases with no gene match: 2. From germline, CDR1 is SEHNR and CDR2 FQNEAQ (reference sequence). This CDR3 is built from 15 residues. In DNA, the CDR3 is TGTGCCAGCAGCTTGACTAGCGGGACATACAATGAGCAGTTCTTC. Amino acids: CASSLTSGTYNEQFF.

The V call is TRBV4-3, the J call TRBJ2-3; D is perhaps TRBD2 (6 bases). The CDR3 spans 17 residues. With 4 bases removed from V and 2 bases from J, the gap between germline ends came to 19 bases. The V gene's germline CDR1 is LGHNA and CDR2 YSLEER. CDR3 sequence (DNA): TGCGCCAGCAGCCCAGAGGGTTGGGGGGAATACACAGATACGCAGTATTTT. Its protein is CASSPEGWGEYTDTQYF.